These 8 T cell receptor beta chains were all obtained from the same sample, sequenced in a study of T cell responses to AZD1222 COVID-19 vaccine. Some clones are missing from TCRdb's copy, which holds only in-frame ones; the method was immunoSEQ multiplex PCR. The sample shows approximately 100,000 clones, approximately 87% of them seen only once. This specimen was peripheral blood, taken on day 0 of AZD1222 vaccination. The receptors originated from an adult in good health.

The rearrangement joins TRBV7-9 to TRBJ2-7; D uncertain. Per the germline V gene, CDR1 is SEHNR and CDR2 is FQNEAQ (reference sequence). This CDR3 spans 18 amino acids. V was trimmed by 6 bases and J by 6 bases, leaving 30 bases between them. For the CDR3, the DNA is TGTGCCAGCAGACCCCCCCTCTGGGTGCGAGGACCGAGCGCCGAGCAGTACTTC. Amino acid sequence: CASRPPLWVRGPSAEQYF.

The chain carries TRBV4-3 and TRBJ2-1; 14 nucleotides agree with TRBD2. The CDR3 is 16 amino acids. CDR1 and CDR2 (germline): LGHNA, YSLEER. The junction had 8 bases not matched to a gene; V was cut back by 3 bases and J by 10 bases. Written as DNA, the CDR3 is TGCGCCAGCAGCCAGCGGACTAGCGGGGGGTCTGAGGAGCAGTTCTTC. As protein: CASSQRTSGGSEEQFF.

J is TRBJ2-7 and V is TRBV4-3; D may be TRBD2 (5 bases). The CDR3 totals 15 residues. The germline V gene has CDR1 LGHNA and CDR2 YSLEER. Between the trimmed V and J ends, which lost 4 bases and 4 bases, there was a span of 17 bases. DNA of the CDR3: TGCGCCAGCAGCCGCTCCCGGGAATCTCTATACGAGCAGTACTTC. Its protein is CASSRSRESLYEQYF.

The rearrangement joins TRBV19 to TRBJ1-3; the match to TRBD1 covers 7 bases. There are 16 residues in the CDR3. Looked up from germline, CDR1 is LNHDA and CDR2 is SQIVND (reference sequence). V lost 6 bases, J lost 0 bases, and 8 bases stayed unmatched. Written as DNA, the CDR3 is TGTGCCAGTAGAGCTCGAGGGACAGACTCTGGAAACACCATATATTTT. It specifies CASRARGTDSGNTIYF.

This sequence joins TRBV5-4 and TRBJ1-1, with D tentatively TRBD1 (5 bases). The germline V and J ends were trimmed by 3 bases and 3 bases, with 15 bases remaining between them. The CDR3 is 15 residues long. Germline V gives CDR1 SGHNT, CDR2 YYREEE (reference sequence). CDR3 nucleotides: TGTGCCAGCAGCTCCACGGGGCGGGCAGACACTGAAGCTTTCTTT. It specifies CASSSTGRADTEAFF.

The genes are TRBV5-1 and TRBJ1-1, with TRBD1 as a possible D gene (6 bases). V was pared by 0 bases and J by 4 bases, with 10 bases between. Germline V gene data show CDR1 as SGHRS and CDR2 as YFSETQ. This CDR3 spans 14 amino acids. This CDR3 reads CASSLDQGPTEAFF. The CDR3 region has the DNA TGCGCCAGCAGCTTGGATCAGGGGCCCACTGAAGCTTTCTTT. Together with reference TRBV5-1 and TRBJ1-1, the CDR3 gives the full variable domain: KAGVTQTPRYLIKTRGQQVTLSCSPISGHRSVSWYQQTPGQGLQFLFEYFSETQRNKGNFPGRFSGRQFSNSRSEMNVSTLELGDSALYLCASSLDQGPTEAFFGQGTRLTVV.

The CDR3 loop reads CASSSRNQPQHF. CDR3 DNA sequence: TGTGCCAGTAGTAGTAGGAATCAGCCCCAGCATTTT. V is TRBV19 and J is TRBJ1-5, with no clear D. CDR1 is LNHDA, CDR2 SQIVND, per germline (reference sequence). The CDR3 consists of 12 residues. Trimming took 4 bases from V and 4 from J, leaving 5 bases between them.

The chain carries TRBV6-5 and TRBJ1-5; 7 nucleotides match TRBD1. Germline V lookup: CDR1 MNHEY, CDR2 SVGAGI. The CDR3 length is 15 residues. J gave up 3 bases and V 6 bases, and 8 bases lay outside the gene matches. The CDR3 protein is CASRTLGQLNQPQHF. The CDR3 DNA is TGTGCCAGCAGGACCCTGGGACAGCTCAATCAGCCCCAGCATTTT.